This TCR beta chain was identified in a study of cytomegalovirus exposure and HLA in healthy donors. Study-level points and caveats: Later examination showed HLA-associated TCR beta chains had greater clonal expansion than equally common others. A later analysis linked a missense DCLRE1C variant to TCR beta V- and J-gene trimming. Investigators reported 150 to 200 TCR beta chains as tied to cytomegalovirus.

About this clone itself: The antigen is unknown.

PCR primers comprised 60 Vbeta and 13 Jbeta primers. Authors' methods: Later analysis identified some 80 million unique TCR beta chains, approximately 11 million shared. Some clones are missing from TCRdb's copy, which holds only in-frame ones; the method was immunoSEQ multiplex PCR. V and J calls and clone size are copied from that table; D and trimming were computed from the DNA. The data show some 180,000 clones, around four fifths seen once. This clonotype was obtained from a man aged 35-49 years in good health and CMV-seropositive. Source material: PBMCs.

The CDR3 is CASSFGLLNTEAFF. CDR3 DNA: TGTGCCAGCAGCTTTGGACTCTTGAACACTGAAGCTTTCTTT. The chain has TRBV7-8 and TRBJ1-1; D is ambiguous. The CDR3 totals 14 residues. The germline V and J ends were trimmed by 3 bases and 0 bases, with 8 bases remaining between them. The germline gives CDR1 SGHVS, CDR2 FQNEAQ.